Following are 32 T cell receptor beta chains from one sample sequenced in a study of PD-1 blockade in mismatch repair-deficient tumors. Produced via immunoSEQ multiplex PCR; TCRdb's table is partial and in-frame only. The sample consists of over 100,000 clones, over 60% of them appearing once. The sample was peripheral blood, taken about 60 weeks after starting pembrolizumab. The source of these receptors is an adult with mismatch repair-deficient cancer.

This clone has more than one count but fewer than ten. The chain links TRBV11-3 to TRBJ1-1; 7 nucleotides agree with TRBD1. Germline CDR1 SGHNT, CDR2 YENEEA. This CDR3 region has 15 residues. V trimming: 7 bases; J trimming: 0 bases; junction bases outside the gene matches: 8. The CDR3, as DNA: TGTGCCAGCACTTCACAGGGGCTCCTGAACACTGAAGCTTTCTTT. The encoded protein is CASTSQGLLNTEAFF.

This chain uses TRBV11-3 with TRBJ2-1, with D maybe TRBD2 (5 bases). Trimming pared 3 bases from V and 6 bases from J, leaving 15 bases between. CDR1 is SGHNT and CDR2 is YENEEA in the germline V gene. This CDR3 comprises 15 residues. CDR3 sequence (DNA): TGTGCCAGCAGCTTGTTAGGTGCGGGCCTCAATGAGCAGTTCTTC. Translated, it gives CASSLLGAGLNEQFF.

The V gene is TRBV18, the J gene TRBJ1-2, with a weak D call TRBD1 (5 bases). The CDR3 totals 15 residues. Germline loops: CDR1 KGHSH, CDR2 LQKENI. V was pared by 3 bases and J by 4 bases, with 15 bases between. CDR3 region: CASSPQVQGVYGYTF. The CDR3 region has the DNA TGTGCCAGCTCACCTCAGGTCCAAGGGGTCTATGGCTACACCTTC.

The chain couples TRBV7-9 to TRBJ1-3; the D is unclear. Trimming pared 4 bases from V and 2 bases from J, leaving 9 bases between. The CDR3 loop spans 14 amino acids. Germline V lookup: CDR1 SEHNR, CDR2 FQNEAQ (reference sequence). DNA of the CDR3: TGTGCCAGCAGCTCCTCACGGACTGGAAACACCATATATTTT. As protein: CASSSSRTGNTIYF. Looking up the rest from reference TRBV7-9 and TRBJ1-3 gives the full variable domain: DTGVSQNPRHKITKRGQNVTFRCDPISEHNRLYWYRQTLGQGPEFLTYFQNEAQLEKSRLLSDRFSAERPKGSFSTLEIQRTEQGDSAMYLCASSSSRTGNTIYFGEGSWLTVV.

This chain connects TRBV13 to TRBJ2-5, with D tentatively TRBD2 (5 bases). V was pared by 0 bases and J by 4 bases, with 12 bases between. In germline, CDR1 is PRHDT, CDR2 FYEKMQ (reference sequence). The CDR3 loop spans 15 amino acids. CDR3 nucleotide sequence: TGTGCCAGCAGCTTAGGCACTACCCGGGGAGAGACCCAGTACTTC. It specifies CASSLGTTRGETQYF.

The chain carries TRBV25-1 and TRBJ2-3, with D perhaps matching TRBD1 (6 bases). Germline CDR1 is MGHDK and CDR2 is SYGVNS. The V end was cut by 4 bases, the J end by 1 base, with 12 bases between. The CDR3 totals 15 residues. CDR3 protein: CASSAGWGRTDTQYF. CDR3 sequence (DNA): TGTGCCAGCAGTGCCGGCTGGGGGCGCACAGATACGCAGTATTTT.

This clone was detected only a few times. The V call is TRBV5-4, the J call TRBJ2-7; D may be TRBD1 (7 bases). V dropped 2 bases and J dropped 4 bases, with 16 bases sitting between them. The CDR3 consists of 15 residues. CDR1 is SGHNT and CDR2 is YYREEE in the germline V gene (reference sequence). The CDR3 protein is CASSFFAGQKYEQYF. The CDR3 nucleotides are TGTGCCAGCAGCTTTTTCGCGGGACAGAAGTACGAGCAGTACTTC. Full variable domain (remainder filled in from reference TRBV5-4 and TRBJ2-7): ETGVTQSPTHLIKTRGQQVTLRCSSQSGHNTVSWYQQALGQGPQFIFQYYREEENGRGNFPPRFSGLQFPNYSSELNVNALELDDSALYLCASSFFAGQKYEQYFGPGTRLTVT.

V usage is TRBV2 and J usage is TRBJ2-7, with D possibly being TRBD1 (5 bases). The CDR3 runs to 16 residues. Germline loops: CDR1 SNHLY, CDR2 FYNNEI. V was trimmed by 7 bases and J by 2 bases, leaving 21 bases between them. CDR3 loop: CASTSQGGLRAYEQYF. The CDR3 bases are TGTGCCAGCACATCGCAGGGTGGTTTAAGGGCCTACGAGCAGTACTTC.

V usage is TRBV6-1 and J usage is TRBJ1-1, with TRBD1 matching 7 bases. This CDR3 spans 17 amino acids. J gave up 0 bases and V 2 bases, and 9 bases lay outside the gene matches. CDR1 and CDR2 from the germline V gene are MNHNS and SASEGT. CDR3 loop: CASSESGGWAMNTEAFF. CDR3 DNA sequence: TGTGCCAGCAGTGAATCAGGGGGTTGGGCGATGAACACTGAAGCTTTCTTT.

DNA of the CDR3: TGCGCCAGCAGCCAAGGGAACCGTCTACTGCCCCAGCATTTT. This sequence encodes CASSQGNRLLPQHF. J is TRBJ1-5 and V is TRBV4-1, with unresolved D. V was pared by 1 base and J by 9 bases, with 13 bases between. The V gene's germline CDR1 is MGHRA and CDR2 YSYEKL. The CDR3 spans 14 residues.

With respect to this clone: Other DNA variants within this sample encode the same CDR3. The chain carries TRBV2 and TRBJ2-1, with a possible D match to TRBD2 (5 bases). Germline CDR1 SNHLY, CDR2 FYNNEI. CDR3 length equals 14 residues. V lost 3 bases to trimming and J lost 5 bases, with 11 bases between them. The CDR3 is CASSEVARNNEQFF. In nucleotides, the CDR3 is TGTGCCAGCAGTGAGGTAGCGAGAAACAATGAGCAGTTCTTC.

The chain joins TRBV9 to TRBJ2-1; TRBD2 agrees at 7 bases. Trimming took 7 bases from V and 8 from J; bases not matched to a gene: 9. This CDR3 contains 13 residues. In germline, CDR1 is SGDLS, CDR2 YYNGEE. CDR3 coding DNA: TGTGCCAGCGGGGAGGGGACGGTCTATGAGCAGTTCTTC. Translated, it gives CASGEGTVYEQFF.

This sequence joins TRBV7-2 and TRBJ2-7; TRBD2 matches at 10 bases. In germline, CDR1 is SGHTA, CDR2 FQGNSA. CDR3 length: 16 amino acids. Trimming took 1 base from V and 1 from J; bases not matched to a gene: 4. CDR3 in DNA: TGTGCCAGCAGCTTAGACTGGACTAGCGGTTCCTACGAGCAGTACTTC. This codes for CASSLDWTSGSYEQYF. Variable domain in full (rest from reference TRBV7-2 and TRBJ2-7): GAGVSQSPSNKVTEKGKDVELRCDPISGHTALYWYRQSLGQGLEFLIYFQGNSAPDKSGLPSDRFSAERTGGSVSTLTIQRTQQEDSAVYLCASSLDWTSGSYEQYFGPGTRLTVT.

The chain combines TRBV7-9 with TRBJ2-2, with D perhaps TRBD2 (5 bases). The length of the CDR3 is 12 residues. Per germline, CDR1 SEHNR and CDR2 FQNEAQ (reference sequence). The V end lost 11 bases, the J end lost 6 bases, and 13 bases lay between the germline ends. This CDR3 reads CAGLLGAGELFF. In DNA form, the CDR3 reads TGTGCCGGACTCCTTGGGGCCGGGGAGCTGTTTTTT. Filled out from reference TRBV7-9 and TRBJ2-2, the complete variable domain reads DTGVSQNPRHKITKRGQNVTFRCDPISEHNRLYWYRQTLGQGPEFLTYFQNEAQLEKSRLLSDRFSAERPKGSFSTLEIQRTEQGDSAMYLCAGLLGAGELFFGEGSRLTVL.

This sequence joins TRBV2 and TRBJ2-1, with no clear D. The CDR3 sequence is 11 residues long. V lost 2 bases and J lost 9, with 5 bases in between. The germline V gene encodes CDR1 SNHLY and CDR2 FYNNEI. The DNA for the CDR3 is TGTGCCAGCAGTGAAACGCGTGAGCAGTTCTTC. This encodes CASSETREQFF. The full variable domain, with the rest looked up from reference TRBV2 and TRBJ2-1, is EPEVTQTPSHQVTQMGQEVILRCVPISNHLYFYWYRQILGQKVEFLVSFYNNEISEKSEIFDDQFSVERPDGSNFTLKIRSTKLEDSAMYFCASSETREQFFGPGTRLTVL.

The rearrangement joins TRBV6-5 to TRBJ1-1, with no clear D. The V gene's germline CDR1 is MNHEY and CDR2 SVGAGI. The CDR3 covers 12 residues. Trimming removed 8 bases from V and 1 base from J, with 8 bases in between. The CDR3, as DNA: TGTGCCAGCCGACGATCGAACACTGAAGCTTTCTTT. Translated, it gives CASRRSNTEAFF.

This clone is medium-sized. The rearrangement uses TRBV11-1 and TRBJ2-1, with 7 bases that match TRBD1. The V and J ends lost 5 bases and 7 bases, in that order; junction bases with no gene match: 8. Per germline, CDR1 SGHAT and CDR2 FQDESV (reference sequence). This CDR3 is 14 amino acids long. CDR3 residues: CASSRGGDLNEQFF. In DNA, the CDR3 is TGTGCCAGCAGCCGAGGGGGCGATTTAAATGAGCAGTTCTTC.

This chain links TRBV29-1 with TRBJ2-1; the D call may be TRBD1 or TRBD2 (5 bases each). The V end was cut by 4 bases, the J end by 3 bases, with 10 bases between. The germline V gene encodes CDR1 SQVTM and CDR2 ANQGSEA. The CDR3 extends over 13 amino acids. CDR3 nucleotides: TGCAGCGTTGCCCGGGACGTCTACAATGAGCAGTTCTTC. The encoded protein is CSVARDVYNEQFF.

The chain couples TRBV4-3 to TRBJ2-5; D is unresolved. V was cut by 1 base and J by 5 bases, with 8 bases left in between. CDR3 length equals 13 residues. Germline V gene sequence: CDR1 LGHNA, CDR2 YSLEER. Written as DNA, the CDR3 is TGCGCCAGCAGCCAAGCCGTAGGGGAGACCCAGTACTTC. As protein: CASSQAVGETQYF.

CDR3 loop: CASSISQGYGANVLTF. The DNA of the CDR3 is TGTGCCAGCAGCATCAGCCAGGGATATGGGGCCAACGTCCTGACTTTC. This rearrangement joins TRBV9 to TRBJ2-6; weak D call: TRBD1 (5 bases). Germline assignment: CDR1 SGDLS and CDR2 YYNGEE. This CDR3 is built from 16 residues. Trimming took 4 bases from V and 3 from J, leaving 14 bases between them.

V and J are TRBV10-3 and TRBJ2-6, with 7 bases aligning to TRBD1. This CDR3 region has 17 residues. CDR1 is ENHRY, CDR2 SYGVKD, per germline. The V segment lost 6 bases and the J segment 1 base; nucleotides outside the gene matches: 9. CDR3 nucleotide sequence: TGTGCCATCAGGCCGGGACAGATATCGTCTGGGGCCAACGTCCTGACTTTC. It specifies CAIRPGQISSGANVLTF.

The chain is built from TRBV7-2 and TRBJ2-7; D may correspond to TRBD1 or TRBD2 (6 bases each). There are 16 residues in the CDR3. The V gene's germline CDR1 is SGHTA and CDR2 FQGNSA. V was clipped by 1 base and J by 4 bases, with 17 bases between them. CDR3 protein: CASSLDTVAGQYEQYF. CDR3 in DNA: TGTGCCAGCAGCTTAGACACGGTTGCGGGACAATACGAGCAGTACTTC.

This chain connects TRBV29-1 to TRBJ2-2; the D is unclear. CDR3 length equals 13 residues. Germline CDR1 is SQVTM and CDR2 is ANQGSEA. V was clipped by 5 bases and J by 6 bases, with 13 bases between them. The CDR3 protein is CSVSNRGAGELFF. CDR3 DNA sequence: TGCAGCGTTTCGAACCGAGGCGCCGGGGAGCTGTTTTTT.

This clone was recorded once. The chain couples TRBV27 to TRBJ1-2, with D hard to call. The V end lost 5 bases, the J end lost 0 bases, and 13 bases lay between the germline ends. CDR3 size: 15 residues. The germline V gene has CDR1 MNHEY and CDR2 SMNVEV (reference sequence). DNA for the CDR3: TGTGCCAGCAGTACGGACCTTAGAGCTAACTATGGCTACACCTTC. Its translation is CASSTDLRANYGYTF.

The V call is TRBV4-1, the J call TRBJ1-6; the D gene is possibly TRBD1 (6 bases). CDR1 is MGHRA and CDR2 is YSYEKL in the germline V gene. The CDR3 length is 18 residues. The V gene lost 2 bases and the J gene lost 2 bases, with 16 bases spanning the gap. CDR3: CASSQNGHRVTYNSPLHF. As DNA, the CDR3 is TGCGCCAGCAGCCAAAACGGCCACAGGGTGACCTATAATTCACCCCTCCACTTT.

The rearrangement links TRBV6-6 to TRBJ2-5; D is ambiguous. The germline V and J ends were trimmed by 2 bases and 7 bases, with 8 bases remaining between them. Germline values: CDR1 MNHNY, CDR2 SVGAGI (reference sequence). The CDR3 has 12 residues. CDR3 sequence reads: CASSYPEGTQYF. The CDR3 DNA is TGTGCCAGCAGTTACCCCGAAGGGACCCAGTACTTC.

This chain uses TRBV7-8 with TRBJ2-7, with D tentatively TRBD1 (6 bases). In germline, CDR1 is SGHVS, CDR2 FQNEAQ. The V gene lost 6 bases and the J gene lost 1 base, with 16 bases spanning the gap. The CDR3 loop spans 15 amino acids. CDR3: CASRSNLGQSYEQYF. CDR3 DNA sequence: TGTGCCAGCAGGAGCAACCTTGGACAGTCCTACGAGCAGTACTTC.

This clone was seen a single time. The gene calls are TRBV4-2 and TRBJ1-2; TRBD1 aligns across 9 bases. The CDR3 length is 16 residues. J lost 3 bases, V lost 1 base, and 6 bases had no gene match. Germline loops: CDR1 LGHNA, CDR2 YNFKEQ. DNA of the CDR3: TGTGCCAGCAGCCAAGCTACAGGGGGCGACTACTATGGCTACACCTTC. It codes for CASSQATGGDYYGYTF.

The chain couples TRBV9 to TRBJ2-3; no definite D call. Trimming cost V 3 bases and J 0 bases, with 14 bases left between them. Germline CDR1 reads SGDLS; CDR2 reads YYNGEE. This CDR3 has 16 residues. CDR3 sequence (DNA): TGTGCCAGCAGCGCATCCCCCGTTGGCAGCACAGATACGCAGTATTTT. As protein: CASSASPVGSTDTQYF.

The chain joins TRBV29-1 to TRBJ1-1; possibly TRBD1 for D (5 bases). The CDR3 length is 13 residues. Deletions cut 8 bases from V and 1 base from J, with 14 bases between. The germline CDR1 and CDR2 sequences are SQVTM and ANQGSEA. CDR3 protein: CSTWGGKNTEAFF. Written as DNA, the CDR3 is TGCAGCACTTGGGGGGGGAAGAACACTGAAGCTTTCTTT.

The rearrangement joins TRBV7-8 to TRBJ2-1, with D possibly TRBD2 on 6 matching bases. CDR1 is SGHVS, CDR2 FQNEAQ, per germline. V shed 7 bases and J shed 7 bases, with 20 bases lying between them. There are 15 residues in the CDR3. CDR3 DNA sequence: TGTGCCAGCACCCGGCGGGACGGCCCGGGGAATGAGCAGTTCTTC. This encodes CASTRRDGPGNEQFF. Full variable domain (rest looked up from reference TRBV7-8 and TRBJ2-1): GAGVSQSPRYKVAKRGQDVALRCDPISGHVSLFWYQQALGQGPEFLTYFQNEAQLDKSGLPSDRFFAERPEGSVSTLKIQRTQQEDSAVYLCASTRRDGPGNEQFFGPGTRLTVL.

This chain connects TRBV28 to TRBJ2-7, with D unresolved. CDR3 length: 14 amino acids. The V end lost 3 bases, the J end lost 5 bases, and 14 bases lay between the germline ends. From germline, CDR1 is MDHEN and CDR2 SYDVKM. CDR3 sequence (DNA): TGTGCCAGCAGTTTTTTTGGGGTGAGCGACGAGCAGTACTTC. This translates into CASSFFGVSDEQYF.